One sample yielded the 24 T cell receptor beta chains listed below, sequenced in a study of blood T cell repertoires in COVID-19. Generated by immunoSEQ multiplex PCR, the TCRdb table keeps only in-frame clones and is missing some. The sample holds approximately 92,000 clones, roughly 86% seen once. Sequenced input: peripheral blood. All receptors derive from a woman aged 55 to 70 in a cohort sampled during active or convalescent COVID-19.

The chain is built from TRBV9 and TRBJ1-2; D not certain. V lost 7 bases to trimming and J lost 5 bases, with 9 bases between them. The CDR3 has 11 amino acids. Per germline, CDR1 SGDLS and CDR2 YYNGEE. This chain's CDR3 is CASSREYGYTF. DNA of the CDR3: TGTGCCAGCTCCCGAGAGTATGGCTACACCTTC.

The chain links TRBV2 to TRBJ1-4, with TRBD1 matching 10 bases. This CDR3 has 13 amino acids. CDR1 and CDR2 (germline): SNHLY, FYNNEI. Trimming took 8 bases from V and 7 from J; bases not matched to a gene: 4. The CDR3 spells CASGDRGSEKLFF. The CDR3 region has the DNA TGTGCCAGCGGGGACAGGGGATCTGAAAAACTGTTTTTT. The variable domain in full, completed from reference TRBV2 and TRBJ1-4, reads EPEVTQTPSHQVTQMGQEVILRCVPISNHLYFYWYRQILGQKVEFLVSFYNNEISEKSEIFDDQFSVERPDGSNFTLKIRSTKLEDSAMYFCASGDRGSEKLFFGSGTQLSVL.

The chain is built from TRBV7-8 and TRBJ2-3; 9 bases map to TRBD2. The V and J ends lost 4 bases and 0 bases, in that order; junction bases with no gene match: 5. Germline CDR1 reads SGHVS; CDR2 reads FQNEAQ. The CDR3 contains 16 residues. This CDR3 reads CASSSSSGVSTDTQYF. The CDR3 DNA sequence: TGTGCCAGCAGCTCATCTAGCGGGGTTAGCACAGATACGCAGTATTTT.

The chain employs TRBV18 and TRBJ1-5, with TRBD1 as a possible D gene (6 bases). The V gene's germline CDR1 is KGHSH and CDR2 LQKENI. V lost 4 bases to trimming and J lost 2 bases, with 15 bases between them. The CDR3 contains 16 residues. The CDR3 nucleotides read TGTGCCAGCTCACGCAACAGGGAGTGGGGCAATCAGCCCCAGCATTTT. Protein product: CASSRNREWGNQPQHF.

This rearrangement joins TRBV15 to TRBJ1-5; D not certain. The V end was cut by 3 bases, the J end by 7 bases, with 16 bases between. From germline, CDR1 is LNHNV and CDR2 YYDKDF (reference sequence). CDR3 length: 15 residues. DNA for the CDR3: TGTGCCACCAGCAGGGATCAGGCCGCACGGCAGCCCCAGCATTTT. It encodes CATSRDQAARQPQHF.

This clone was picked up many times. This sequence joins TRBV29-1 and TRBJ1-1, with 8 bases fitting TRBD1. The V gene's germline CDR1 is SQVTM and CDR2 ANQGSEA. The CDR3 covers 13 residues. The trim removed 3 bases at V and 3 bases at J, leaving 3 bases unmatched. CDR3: CSVDETGDTEAFF. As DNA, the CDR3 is TGCAGCGTTGATGAGACAGGGGACACTGAAGCTTTCTTT.

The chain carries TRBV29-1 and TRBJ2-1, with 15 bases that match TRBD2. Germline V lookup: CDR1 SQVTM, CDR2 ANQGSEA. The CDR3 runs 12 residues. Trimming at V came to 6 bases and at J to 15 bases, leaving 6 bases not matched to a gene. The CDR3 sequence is CSVRTSGGGWFF. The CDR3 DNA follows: TGCAGCGTGCGGACTAGCGGGGGGGGTTGGTTCTTC.

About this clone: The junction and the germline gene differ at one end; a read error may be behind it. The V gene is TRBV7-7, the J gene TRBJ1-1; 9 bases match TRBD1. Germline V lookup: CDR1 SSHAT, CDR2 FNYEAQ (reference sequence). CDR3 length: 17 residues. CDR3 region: CASSLGRGQGGNTEAFF. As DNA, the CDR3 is TGTGCTAGCAGCTTAGGGAGGGGACAGGGAGGGAACACTGAAGCTTTCTTT.

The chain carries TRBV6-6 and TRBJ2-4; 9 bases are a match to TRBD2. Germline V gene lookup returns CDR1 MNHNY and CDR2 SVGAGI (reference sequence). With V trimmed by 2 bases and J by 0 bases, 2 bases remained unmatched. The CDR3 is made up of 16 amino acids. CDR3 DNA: TGTGCCAGCAGTTACAGGACTAGCGAAGCCAAAAACATTCAGTACTTC. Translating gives CASSYRTSEAKNIQYF.

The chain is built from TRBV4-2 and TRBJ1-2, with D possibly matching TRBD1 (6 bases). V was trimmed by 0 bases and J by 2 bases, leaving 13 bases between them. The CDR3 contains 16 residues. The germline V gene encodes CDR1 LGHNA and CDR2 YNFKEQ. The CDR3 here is CASSQDIRGENYGYTF. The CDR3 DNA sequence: TGTGCCAGCAGCCAAGATATCAGGGGAGAAAACTATGGCTACACCTTC.

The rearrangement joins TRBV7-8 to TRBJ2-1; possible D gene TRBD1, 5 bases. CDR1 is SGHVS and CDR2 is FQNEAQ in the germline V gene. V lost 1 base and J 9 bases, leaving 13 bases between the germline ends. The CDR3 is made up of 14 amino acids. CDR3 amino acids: CASSLVRQKGEQFF. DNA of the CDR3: TGTGCCAGCAGCTTAGTGCGACAGAAAGGTGAGCAGTTCTTC.

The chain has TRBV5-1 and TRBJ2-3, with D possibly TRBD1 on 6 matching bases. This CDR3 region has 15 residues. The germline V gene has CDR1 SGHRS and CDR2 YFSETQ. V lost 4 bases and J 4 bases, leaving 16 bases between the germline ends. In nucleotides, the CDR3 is TGCGCCAGCAGCCCCCAAACAGGGACGGCAGATACGCAGTATTTT. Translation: CASSPQTGTADTQYF.

This CDR3 is CAFQGLAGSSYEQYF. CDR3 DNA: TGTGCCTTTCAAGGACTAGCGGGAAGCTCCTACGAGCAGTACTTC. V usage is TRBV2 and J usage is TRBJ2-7, with 12 bases aligning to TRBD2. Germline V gene sequence: CDR1 SNHLY, CDR2 FYNNEI. The J segment lost 0 bases and the V segment lost 11 bases, leaving 8 bases of the junction unmatched. CDR3 length: 15 amino acids.

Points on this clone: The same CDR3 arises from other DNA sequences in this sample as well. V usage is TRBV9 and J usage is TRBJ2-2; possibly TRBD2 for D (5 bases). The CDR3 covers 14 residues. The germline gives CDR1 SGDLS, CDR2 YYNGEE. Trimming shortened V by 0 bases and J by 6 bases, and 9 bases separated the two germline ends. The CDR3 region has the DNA TGTGCCAGCAGCGTAGATCGGGGTCCCGGGGAGCTGTTTTTT. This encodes CASSVDRGPGELFF.

The CDR3 spells CATSDLPGGEADGGELFF. In nucleotides, the CDR3 is TGTGCCACCAGTGATTTACCAGGGGGCGAAGCGGATGGAGGGGAGCTGTTTTTT. This rearrangement joins TRBV24-1 to TRBJ2-2, with TRBD1 matching 8 bases. The junction had 14 bases not matched to a gene; V was cut back by 1 base and J by 8 bases. The length of the CDR3 is 18 residues. CDR1 is KGHDR, CDR2 SFDVKD, per germline.

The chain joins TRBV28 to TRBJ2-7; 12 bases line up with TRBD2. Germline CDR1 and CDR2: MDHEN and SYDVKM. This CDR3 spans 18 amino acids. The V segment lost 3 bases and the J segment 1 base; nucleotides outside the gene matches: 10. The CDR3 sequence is CASSFPSGRALRSYEQYF. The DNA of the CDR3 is TGTGCCAGCAGTTTCCCTAGCGGGAGGGCCTTACGTTCCTACGAGCAGTACTTC.

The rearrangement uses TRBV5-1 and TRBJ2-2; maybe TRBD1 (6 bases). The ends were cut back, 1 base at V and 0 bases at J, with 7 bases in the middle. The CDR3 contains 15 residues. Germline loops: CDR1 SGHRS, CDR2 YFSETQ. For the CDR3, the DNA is TGCGCCAGCAGCTTGAGGACAGCGAACACCGGGGAGCTGTTTTTT. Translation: CASSLRTANTGELFF.

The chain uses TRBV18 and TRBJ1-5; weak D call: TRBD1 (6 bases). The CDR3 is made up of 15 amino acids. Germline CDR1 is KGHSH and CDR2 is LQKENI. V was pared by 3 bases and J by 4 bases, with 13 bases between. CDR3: CASSPPGTTNQPQHF. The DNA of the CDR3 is TGTGCCAGCTCACCCCCCGGGACAACAAATCAGCCCCAGCATTTT.

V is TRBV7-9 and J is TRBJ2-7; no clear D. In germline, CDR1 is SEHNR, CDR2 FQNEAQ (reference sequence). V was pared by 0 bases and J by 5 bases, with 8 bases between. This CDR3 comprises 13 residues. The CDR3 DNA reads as TGTGCCAGCAGCTTAGCGCTGGGCCACGAGCAGTACTTC. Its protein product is CASSLALGHEQYF.

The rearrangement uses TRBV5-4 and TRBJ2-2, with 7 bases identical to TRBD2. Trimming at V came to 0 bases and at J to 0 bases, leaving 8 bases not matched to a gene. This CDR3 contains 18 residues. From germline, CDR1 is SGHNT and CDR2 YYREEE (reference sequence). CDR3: CASSLGVGGSANTGELFF. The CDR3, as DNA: TGTGCCAGCAGCTTGGGAGTAGGCGGGAGCGCGAACACCGGGGAGCTGTTTTTT.

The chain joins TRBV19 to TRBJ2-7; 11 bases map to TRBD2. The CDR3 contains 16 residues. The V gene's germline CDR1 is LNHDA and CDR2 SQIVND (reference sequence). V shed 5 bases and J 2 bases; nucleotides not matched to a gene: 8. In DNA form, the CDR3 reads TGTGCCAGTAGTTTTAGCGGGAGGGCCGGTCCCTACGAGCAGTACTTC. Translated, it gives CASSFSGRAGPYEQYF.

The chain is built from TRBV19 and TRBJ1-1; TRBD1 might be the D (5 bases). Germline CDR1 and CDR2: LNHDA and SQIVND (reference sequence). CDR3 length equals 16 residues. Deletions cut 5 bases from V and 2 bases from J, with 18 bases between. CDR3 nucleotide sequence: TGTGCCAGTAGTGAATTGCAGGGAAAAGGAAACACTGAAGCTTTCTTT. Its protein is CASSELQGKGNTEAFF.

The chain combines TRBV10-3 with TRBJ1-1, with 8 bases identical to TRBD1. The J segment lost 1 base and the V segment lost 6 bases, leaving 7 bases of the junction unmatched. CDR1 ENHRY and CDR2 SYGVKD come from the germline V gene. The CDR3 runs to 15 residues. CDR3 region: CAIRGTGPRNTEAFF. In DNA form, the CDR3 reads TGTGCCATCAGAGGGACAGGACCAAGGAACACTGAAGCTTTCTTT.

The CDR3 coding sequence is TGTGCCAGCAGTCGGAAGTCTAGCGGGAGTTCGCACGAGCAGTACTTC. It encodes CASSRKSSGSSHEQYF. The rearrangement joins TRBV27 to TRBJ2-7; 10 nucleotides match TRBD2. The CDR3 length is 16 residues. Germline V gene sequence: CDR1 MNHEY, CDR2 SMNVEV (reference sequence). Losses at the gene ends were 5 bases for V and 5 bases for J; bases not matched to a gene: 12.